The subject of this entry is one T cell receptor (beta chain). This sample is drawn from a study of cytomegalovirus exposure and HLA in healthy donors. Both 60 Vbeta primers and 13 Jbeta primers went into the PCR. Sequenced by immunoSEQ multiplex PCR; TCRdb stores in-frame clones only, minus some. This table has more than 85,000 clones, approximately 69% appearing once. Trimming cost V 4 bases and J 4 bases; bases outside gene matches: 16. Germline V gives CDR1 SGHDT, CDR2 YYEEEE. The CDR3 consists of 17 residues. The rearrangement uses TRBV5-6 and TRBJ2-5; 7 bases are shared with TRBD1. The clonotype comes from a female donor in good health and CMV-seronegative. Sequences were obtained from PBMCs. CDR3 nucleotide sequence: TGTGCCAGCAGCCCCCCCCCGGGACAGAAAGGGTCAGAGACCCAGTACTTC. Its translation is CASSPPPGQKGSETQYF. The whole variable domain, remainder taken from reference TRBV5-6 and TRBJ2-5, is DAGVTQSPTHLIKTRGQQVTLRCSPKSGHDTVSWYQQALGQGPQFIFQYYEEEERQRGNFPDRFSGHQFPNYSSELNVNALLLGDSALYLCASSPPPGQKGSETQYFGPGTRLLVL.